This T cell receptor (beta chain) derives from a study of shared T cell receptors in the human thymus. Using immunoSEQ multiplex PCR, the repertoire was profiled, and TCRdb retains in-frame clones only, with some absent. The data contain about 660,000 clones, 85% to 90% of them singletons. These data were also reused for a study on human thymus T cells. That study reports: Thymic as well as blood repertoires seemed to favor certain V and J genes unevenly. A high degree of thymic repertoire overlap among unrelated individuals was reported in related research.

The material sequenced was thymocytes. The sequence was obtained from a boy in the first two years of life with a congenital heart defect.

CDR3 sequence: CASSLSSVSYEQYF. CDR3 bases: TGTGCCAGCAGCTTATCATCAGTTTCCTACGAGCAGTACTTC. The chain recombines TRBV11-3 with TRBJ2-7; D is undetermined. The V end was cut by 2 bases, the J end by 1 base, with 9 bases between. The CDR3 runs to 14 residues. The germline gives CDR1 SGHNT, CDR2 YENEEA.